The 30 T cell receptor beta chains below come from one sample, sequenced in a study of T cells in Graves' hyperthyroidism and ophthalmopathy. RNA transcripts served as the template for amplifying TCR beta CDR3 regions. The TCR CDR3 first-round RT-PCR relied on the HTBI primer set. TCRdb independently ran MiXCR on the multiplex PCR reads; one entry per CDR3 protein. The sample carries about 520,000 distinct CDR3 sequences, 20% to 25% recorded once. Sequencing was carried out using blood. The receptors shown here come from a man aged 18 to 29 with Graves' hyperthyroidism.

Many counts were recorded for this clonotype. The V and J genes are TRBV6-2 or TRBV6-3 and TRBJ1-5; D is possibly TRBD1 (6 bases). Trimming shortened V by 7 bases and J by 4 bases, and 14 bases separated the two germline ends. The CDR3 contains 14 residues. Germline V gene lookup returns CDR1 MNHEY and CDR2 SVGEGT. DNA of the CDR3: TGTGCCAGCACCCCCGGGACACTAAATCAGCCCCAGCATTTT. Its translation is CASTPGTLNQPQHF.

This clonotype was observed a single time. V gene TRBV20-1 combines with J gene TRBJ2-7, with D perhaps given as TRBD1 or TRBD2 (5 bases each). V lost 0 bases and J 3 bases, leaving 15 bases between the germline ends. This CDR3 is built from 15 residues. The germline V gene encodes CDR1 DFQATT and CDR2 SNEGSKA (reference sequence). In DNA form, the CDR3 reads TGCAGTGCTAGAGATATCCTCGGGGCGTTCTACGAGCAGTACTTC. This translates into CSARDILGAFYEQYF.

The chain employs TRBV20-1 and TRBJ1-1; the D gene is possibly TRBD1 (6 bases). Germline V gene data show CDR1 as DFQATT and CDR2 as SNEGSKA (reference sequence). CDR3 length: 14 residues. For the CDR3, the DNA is TGCAGCGCGTTCCCTGGACAGCCGGCCACTGAAGCTTTCTTT. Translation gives CSAFPGQPATEAFF.

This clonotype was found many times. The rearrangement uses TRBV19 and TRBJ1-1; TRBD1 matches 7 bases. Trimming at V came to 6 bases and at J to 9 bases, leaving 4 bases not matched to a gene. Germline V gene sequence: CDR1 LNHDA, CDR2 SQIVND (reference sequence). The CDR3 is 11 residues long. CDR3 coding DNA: TGTGCCAGTAGCCCGGGACAGCAAGCTTTCTTT. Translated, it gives CASSPGQQAFF.

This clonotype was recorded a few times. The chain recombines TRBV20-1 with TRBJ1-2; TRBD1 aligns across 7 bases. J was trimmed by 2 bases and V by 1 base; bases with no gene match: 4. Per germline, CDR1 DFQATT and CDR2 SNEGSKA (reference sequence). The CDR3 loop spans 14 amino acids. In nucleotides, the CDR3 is TGCAGTGCTAGAGGCTCCAGGGGGAACTATGGCTACACCTTC. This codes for CSARGSRGNYGYTF.

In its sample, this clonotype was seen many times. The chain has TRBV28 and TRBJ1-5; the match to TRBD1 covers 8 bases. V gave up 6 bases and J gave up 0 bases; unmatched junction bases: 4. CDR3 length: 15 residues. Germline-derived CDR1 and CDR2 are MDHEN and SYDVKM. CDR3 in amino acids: CASSLQGVSNQPQHF. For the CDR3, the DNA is TGTGCCAGCAGCCTACAGGGGGTTAGCAATCAGCCCCAGCATTTT.

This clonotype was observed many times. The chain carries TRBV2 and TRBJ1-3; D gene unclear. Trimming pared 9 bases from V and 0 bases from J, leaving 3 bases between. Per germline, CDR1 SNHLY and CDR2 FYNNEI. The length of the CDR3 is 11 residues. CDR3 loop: CARASGNTIYF. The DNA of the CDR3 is TGTGCCAGAGCCTCTGGAAACACCATATATTTT.

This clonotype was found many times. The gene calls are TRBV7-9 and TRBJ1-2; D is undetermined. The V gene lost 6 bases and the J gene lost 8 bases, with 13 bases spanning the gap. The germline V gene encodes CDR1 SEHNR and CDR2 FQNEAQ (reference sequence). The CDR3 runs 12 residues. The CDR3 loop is CASSPVGLGYTF. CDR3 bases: TGTGCCAGCAGTCCCGTGGGGTTAGGCTACACCTTC.

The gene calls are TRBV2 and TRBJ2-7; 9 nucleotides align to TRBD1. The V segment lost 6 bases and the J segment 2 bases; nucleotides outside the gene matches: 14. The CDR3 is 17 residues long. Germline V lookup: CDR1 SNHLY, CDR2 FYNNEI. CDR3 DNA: TGTGCCAGCAGGCGTCCCGGGACAGGGCCGACCGCCTACGAGCAGTACTTC. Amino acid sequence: CASRRPGTGPTAYEQYF.

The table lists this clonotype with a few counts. In DNA form, the CDR3 reads TGTGCCTGGAGTGTGGGGACAGGGGGCTACGAGCAGTACTTC. It codes for CAWSVGTGGYEQYF. The rearrangement uses TRBV30 and TRBJ2-7; 11 bases agree with TRBD1. Germline CDR1 is GTSNPN and CDR2 is SVGIG (reference sequence). The V and J ends lost 0 bases and 3 bases, in that order; junction bases with no gene match: 1. This CDR3 comprises 14 residues.

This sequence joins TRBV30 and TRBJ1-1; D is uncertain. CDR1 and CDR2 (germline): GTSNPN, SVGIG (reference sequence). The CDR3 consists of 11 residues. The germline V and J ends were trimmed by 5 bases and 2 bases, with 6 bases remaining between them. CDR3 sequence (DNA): TGTGCCTGGGAACGAAACACTGAAGCTTTCTTT. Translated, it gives CAWERNTEAFF. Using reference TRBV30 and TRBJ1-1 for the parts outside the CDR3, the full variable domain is SQTIHQWPATLVQPVGSPLSLECTVEGTSNPNLYWYRQAAGRGLQLLFYSVGIGQISSEVPQNLSASRPQDRQFILSSKKLLLSDSGFYLCAWERNTEAFFGQGTRLTVV.

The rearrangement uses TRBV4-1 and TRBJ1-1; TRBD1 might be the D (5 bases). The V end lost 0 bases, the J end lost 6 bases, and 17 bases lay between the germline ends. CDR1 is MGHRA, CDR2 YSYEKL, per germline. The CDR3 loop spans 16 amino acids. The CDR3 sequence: CASSQEGMGGSAEAFF. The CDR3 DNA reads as TGCGCCAGCAGCCAAGAAGGAATGGGGGGTAGCGCTGAAGCTTTCTTT.

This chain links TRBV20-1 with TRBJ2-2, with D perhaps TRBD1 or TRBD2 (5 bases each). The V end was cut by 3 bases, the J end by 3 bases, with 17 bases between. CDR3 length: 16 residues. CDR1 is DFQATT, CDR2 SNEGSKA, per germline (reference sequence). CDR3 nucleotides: TGCAGTGCTAGGGACTTTCTCTTAGGGGACACCGGGGAGCTGTTTTTT. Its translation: CSARDFLLGDTGELFF.

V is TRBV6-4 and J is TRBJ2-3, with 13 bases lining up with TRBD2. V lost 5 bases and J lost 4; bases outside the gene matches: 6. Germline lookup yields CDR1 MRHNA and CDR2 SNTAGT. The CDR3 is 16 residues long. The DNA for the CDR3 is TGTGCCAGCAGTCCTAGGACTAGCGGGGGAGCAGATACGCAGTATTTT. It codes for CASSPRTSGGADTQYF.

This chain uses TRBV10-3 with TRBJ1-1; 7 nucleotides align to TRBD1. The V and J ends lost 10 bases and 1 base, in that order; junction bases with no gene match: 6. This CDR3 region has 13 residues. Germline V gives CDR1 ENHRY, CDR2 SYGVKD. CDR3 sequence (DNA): TGTGCCACCACAGGGGATACGAACACTGAAGCTTTCTTT. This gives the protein CATTGDTNTEAFF.

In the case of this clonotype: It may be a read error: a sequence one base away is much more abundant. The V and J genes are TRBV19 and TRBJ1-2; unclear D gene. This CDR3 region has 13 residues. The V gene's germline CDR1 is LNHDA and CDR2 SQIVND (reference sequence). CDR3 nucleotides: TGTGACAGTCAGTCCAAGGTCCCTCCTGGCTACACCTTC. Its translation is CDSQSKVPPGYTF.

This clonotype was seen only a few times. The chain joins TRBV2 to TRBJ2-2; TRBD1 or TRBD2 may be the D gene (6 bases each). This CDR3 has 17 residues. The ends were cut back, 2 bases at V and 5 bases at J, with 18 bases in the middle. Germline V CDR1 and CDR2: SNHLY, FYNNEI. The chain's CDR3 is CASSERSEGTYTGELFF. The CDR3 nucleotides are TGTGCCAGCAGTGAAAGGTCGGAGGGGACATATACCGGGGAGCTGTTTTTT.

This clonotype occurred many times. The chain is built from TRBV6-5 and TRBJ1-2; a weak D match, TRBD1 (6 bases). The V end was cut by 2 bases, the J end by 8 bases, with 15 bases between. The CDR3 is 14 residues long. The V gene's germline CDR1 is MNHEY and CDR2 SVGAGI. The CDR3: CASSYTHPGEGYTF. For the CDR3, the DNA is TGTGCCAGCAGTTACACTCATCCAGGGGAGGGCTACACCTTC.

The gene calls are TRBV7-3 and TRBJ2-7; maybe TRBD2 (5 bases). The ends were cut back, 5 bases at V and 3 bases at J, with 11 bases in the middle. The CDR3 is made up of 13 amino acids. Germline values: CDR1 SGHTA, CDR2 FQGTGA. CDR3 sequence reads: CASSPDSNYEQYF. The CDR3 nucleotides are TGTGCCAGCAGCCCGGACTCGAACTACGAGCAGTACTTC.

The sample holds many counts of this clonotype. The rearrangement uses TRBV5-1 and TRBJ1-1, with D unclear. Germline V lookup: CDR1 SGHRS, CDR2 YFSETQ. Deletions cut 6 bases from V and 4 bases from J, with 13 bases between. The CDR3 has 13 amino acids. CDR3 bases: TGCGCCAGCAATGGCGGTAGGAGCACTGAAGCTTTCTTT. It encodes CASNGGRSTEAFF.

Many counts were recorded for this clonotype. The DNA of the CDR3 is TGTGCCAGCAGTGAGTCACTAGTAGCTGAGCAGTTCTTC. It is translated as CASSESLVAEQFF. This rearrangement joins TRBV6-4 to TRBJ2-1, with D perhaps matching TRBD2 (5 bases). The V end lost 3 bases, the J end lost 9 bases, and 12 bases lay between the germline ends. From germline, CDR1 is MRHNA and CDR2 SNTAGT. The CDR3 consists of 13 residues.

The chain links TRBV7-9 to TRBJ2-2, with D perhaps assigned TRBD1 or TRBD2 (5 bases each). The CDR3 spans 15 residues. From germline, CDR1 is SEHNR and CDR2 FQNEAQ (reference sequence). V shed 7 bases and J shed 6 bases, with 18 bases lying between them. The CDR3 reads CASNSYQRGAGELFF. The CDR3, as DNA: TGTGCCAGCAACTCATACCAGAGGGGAGCCGGGGAGCTGTTTTTT.

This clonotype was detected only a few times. The CDR3 here is CASSWEGQVNQPQHF. Written as DNA, the CDR3 is TGTGCCAGCAGCTGGGAGGGGCAGGTTAATCAGCCCCAGCATTTT. The rearrangement joins TRBV28 to TRBJ1-5; perhaps TRBD1 as D (5 bases). This CDR3 region has 15 residues. Trimming left V 6 bases short and J 4 bases short, with 16 bases between. Germline V gene sequence: CDR1 MDHEN, CDR2 SYDVKM.

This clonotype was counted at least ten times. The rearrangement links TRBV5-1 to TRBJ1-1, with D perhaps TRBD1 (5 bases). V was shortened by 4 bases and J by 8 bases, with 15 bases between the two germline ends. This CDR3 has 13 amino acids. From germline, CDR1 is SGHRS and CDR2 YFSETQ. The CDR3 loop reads CASSAGRNLEAFF. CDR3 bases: TGCGCCAGCAGCGCGGGACGGAATTTAGAAGCTTTCTTT.

The CDR3 nucleotides read TGCGCCAGCAGCTCGGTCGGGGGCCAAGGAGATTCACCCCTCCACTTT. It translates to CASSSVGGQGDSPLHF. This chain links TRBV5-1 with TRBJ1-6; possibly TRBD1 for D (6 bases). The CDR3 sequence is 16 residues long. The germline CDR1 and CDR2 sequences are SGHRS and YFSETQ. Trimming stripped 3 bases from V and 8 bases from J, with 18 bases between.

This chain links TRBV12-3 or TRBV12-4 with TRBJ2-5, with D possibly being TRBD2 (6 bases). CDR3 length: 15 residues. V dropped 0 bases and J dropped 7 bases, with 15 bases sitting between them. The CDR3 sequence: CASSLAEGPMGTQYF. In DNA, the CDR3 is TGTGCCAGCAGTTTAGCGGAGGGGCCCATGGGGACCCAGTACTTC.

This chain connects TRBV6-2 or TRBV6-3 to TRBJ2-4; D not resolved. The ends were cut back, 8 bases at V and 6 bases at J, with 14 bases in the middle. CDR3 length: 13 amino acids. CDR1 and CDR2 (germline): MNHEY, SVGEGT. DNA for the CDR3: TGTGCCAGCGGTGACGCCCGGCCAAACATTCAGTACTTC. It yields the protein CASGDARPNIQYF.

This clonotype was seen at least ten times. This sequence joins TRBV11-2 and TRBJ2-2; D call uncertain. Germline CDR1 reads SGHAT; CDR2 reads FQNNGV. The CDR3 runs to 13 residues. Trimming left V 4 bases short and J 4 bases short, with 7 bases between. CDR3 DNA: TGTGCCAGCAGCTCAATTCGCACCGGGGAGCTGTTTTTT. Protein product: CASSSIRTGELFF. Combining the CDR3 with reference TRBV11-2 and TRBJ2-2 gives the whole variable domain EAGVAQSPRYKIIEKRQSVAFWCNPISGHATLYWYQQILGQGPKLLIQFQNNGVVDDSQLPKDRFSAERLKGVDSTLKIQPAKLEDSAVYLCASSSIRTGELFFGEGSRLTVL.

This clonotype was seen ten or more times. CDR3 nucleotides: TGTGCCAGCACGAGGAGCAATCAGCCCCAGCATTTT. It is translated as CASTRSNQPQHF. This chain links TRBV28 with TRBJ1-5; D not certain. Trimming cost V 7 bases and J 1 base, with 5 bases left between them. The CDR3 sequence is 12 residues long. Per germline, CDR1 MDHEN and CDR2 SYDVKM.

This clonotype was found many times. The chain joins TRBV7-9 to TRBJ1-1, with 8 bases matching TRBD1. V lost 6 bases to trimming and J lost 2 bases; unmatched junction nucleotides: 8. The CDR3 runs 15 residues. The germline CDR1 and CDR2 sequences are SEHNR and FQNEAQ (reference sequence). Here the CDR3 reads CASRPQTGVNTEAFF. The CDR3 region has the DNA TGTGCCAGCAGACCTCAGACAGGGGTCAACACTGAAGCTTTCTTT.